The source of this TCR beta chain is a study of T cell repertoires in cytomegalovirus infection. In the study overall: Evidence of both CMV infection and a matching HLA type came from public TCR beta signatures.

TCRdb analysed the reads with MiXCR anew, one entry per CDR3 protein. The sample holds some 150,000 distinct CDR3 sequences, 32% seen once. Findings and limits, study-wide: Identification of carriers of CMV plus the relevant HLA was achieved through cumulative public TCR beta family frequency.

Germline assignment: CDR1 SGHRS and CDR2 YFSETQ. The V and J ends lost 0 bases and 8 bases respectively, with 18 bases between them. The CDR3 totals 16 residues. About this clonotype itself: Its antigen is undetermined.

This TCR was recovered from a human donor in good health (CMV status not recorded). Some clones in this sample may be carry-over from other donors' samples. The chain employs TRBV5-1 and TRBJ2-1, with D perhaps assigned TRBD1 or TRBD2 (6 bases each). The sequenced sample was CD8+ T cells from cultured PBMCs, obtained from culture after CMV antigen stimulation. CDR3 DNA: TGCGCCAGCAGCTTGGTGGTAGGGGGGTATTTGGATGAGCAGTTCTTC. It is translated as CASSLVVGGYLDEQFF.